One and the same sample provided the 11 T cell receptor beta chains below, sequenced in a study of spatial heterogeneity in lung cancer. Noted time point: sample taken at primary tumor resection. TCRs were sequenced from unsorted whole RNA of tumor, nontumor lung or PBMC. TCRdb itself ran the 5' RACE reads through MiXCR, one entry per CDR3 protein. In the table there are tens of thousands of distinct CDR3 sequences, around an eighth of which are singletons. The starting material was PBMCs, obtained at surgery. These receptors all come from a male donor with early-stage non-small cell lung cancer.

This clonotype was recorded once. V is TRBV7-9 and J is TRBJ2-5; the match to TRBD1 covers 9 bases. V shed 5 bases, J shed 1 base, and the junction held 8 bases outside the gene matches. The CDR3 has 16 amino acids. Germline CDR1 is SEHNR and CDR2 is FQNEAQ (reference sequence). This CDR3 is CASSPSRTGAQETQYF. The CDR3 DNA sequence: TGTGCCAGCAGCCCATCCCGGACAGGGGCCCAAGAGACCCAGTACTTC.

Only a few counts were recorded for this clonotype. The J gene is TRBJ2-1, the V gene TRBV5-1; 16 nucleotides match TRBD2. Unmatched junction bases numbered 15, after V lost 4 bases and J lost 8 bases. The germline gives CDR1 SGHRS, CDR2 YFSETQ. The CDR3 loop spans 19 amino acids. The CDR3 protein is CASSVSTGTSGRAEDEQFF. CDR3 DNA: TGCGCCAGCAGCGTTTCTACCGGGACTAGCGGGAGGGCCGAAGATGAGCAGTTCTTC. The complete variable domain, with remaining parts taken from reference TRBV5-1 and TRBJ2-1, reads KAGVTQTPRYLIKTRGQQVTLSCSPISGHRSVSWYQQTPGQGLQFLFEYFSETQRNKGNFPGRFSGRQFSNSRSEMNVSTLELGDSALYLCASSVSTGTSGRAEDEQFFGPGTRLTVL.

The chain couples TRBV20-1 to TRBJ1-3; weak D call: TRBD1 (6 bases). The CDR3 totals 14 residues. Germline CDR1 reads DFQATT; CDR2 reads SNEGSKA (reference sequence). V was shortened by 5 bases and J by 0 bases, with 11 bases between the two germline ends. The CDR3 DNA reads TGCAGTGCTCCCCGGGACATCTCTGGAAACACCATATATTTT. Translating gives CSAPRDISGNTIYF.

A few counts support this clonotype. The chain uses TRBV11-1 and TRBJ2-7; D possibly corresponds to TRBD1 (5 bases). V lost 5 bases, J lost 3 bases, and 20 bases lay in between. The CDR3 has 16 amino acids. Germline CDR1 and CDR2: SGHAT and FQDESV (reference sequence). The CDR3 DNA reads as TGTGCCAGCAGCACCTCAGGGCAGGGCTCCTACTACGAGCAGTACTTC. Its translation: CASSTSGQGSYYEQYF.

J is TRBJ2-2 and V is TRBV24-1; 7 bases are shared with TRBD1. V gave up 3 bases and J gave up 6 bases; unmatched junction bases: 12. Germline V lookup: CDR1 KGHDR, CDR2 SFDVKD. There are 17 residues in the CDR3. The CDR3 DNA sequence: TGTGCCACCAGTGATCCGCCGGGGACAGACTCATCCGGGGAGCTGTTTTTT. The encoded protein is CATSDPPGTDSSGELFF.

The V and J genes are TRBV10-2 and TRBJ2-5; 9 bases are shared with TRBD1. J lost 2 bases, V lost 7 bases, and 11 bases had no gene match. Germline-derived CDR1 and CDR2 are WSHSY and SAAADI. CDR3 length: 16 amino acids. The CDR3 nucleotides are TGCGCCAGCACTTCCGGGACAGGGACATTTCAAGAGACCCAGTACTTC. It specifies CASTSGTGTFQETQYF.

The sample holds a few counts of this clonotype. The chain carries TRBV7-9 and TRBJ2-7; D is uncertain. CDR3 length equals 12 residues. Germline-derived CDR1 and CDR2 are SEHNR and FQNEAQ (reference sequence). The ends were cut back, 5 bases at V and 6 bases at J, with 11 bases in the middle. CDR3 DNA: TGTGCCAGCAGCAGCCGGCCCAGCGAGCAGTACTTC. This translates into CASSSRPSEQYF.

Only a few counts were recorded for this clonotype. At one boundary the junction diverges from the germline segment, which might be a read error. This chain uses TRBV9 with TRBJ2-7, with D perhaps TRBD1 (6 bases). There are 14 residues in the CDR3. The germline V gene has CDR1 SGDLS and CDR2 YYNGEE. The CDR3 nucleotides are TGTGCCAACAGCCCCACGGACAGCCTCTACGAGCAGTACTTC. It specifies CANSPTDSLYEQYF. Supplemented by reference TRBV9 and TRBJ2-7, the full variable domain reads DSGVTQTPKHLITATGQRVTLRCSPRSGDLSVYWYQQSLDQGLQFLIQYYNGEERAKGNILERFSAQQFPDLHSELNLSSLELGDSALYFCANSPTDSLYEQYFGPGTRLTVT.

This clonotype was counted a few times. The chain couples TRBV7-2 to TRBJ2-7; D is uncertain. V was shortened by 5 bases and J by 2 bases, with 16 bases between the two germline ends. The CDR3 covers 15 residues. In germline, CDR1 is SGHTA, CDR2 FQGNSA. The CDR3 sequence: CASSPRVEGPYEQYF. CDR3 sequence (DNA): TGTGCCAGCAGCCCACGGGTCGAAGGACCCTACGAGCAGTACTTC.

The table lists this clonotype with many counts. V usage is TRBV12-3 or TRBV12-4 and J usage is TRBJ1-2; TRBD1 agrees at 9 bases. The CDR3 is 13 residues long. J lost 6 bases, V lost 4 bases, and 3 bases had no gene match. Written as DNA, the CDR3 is TGTGCCAGCAGTTCTACAGGGGGCCATGGCTACACCTTC. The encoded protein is CASSSTGGHGYTF.

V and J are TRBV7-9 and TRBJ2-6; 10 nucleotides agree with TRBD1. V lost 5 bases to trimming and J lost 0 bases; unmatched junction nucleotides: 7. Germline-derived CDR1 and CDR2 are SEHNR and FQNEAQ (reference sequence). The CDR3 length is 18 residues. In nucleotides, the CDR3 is TGTGCCAGCAGCCTACCCTGGACAGGGGGCTCTGGGGCCAACGTCCTGACTTTC. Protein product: CASSLPWTGGSGANVLTF.